This T cell receptor beta chain appears in the sequencing data of a study of blood T cell repertoires in COVID-19 (dated by TCRdb to about 2020). Background on the whole study: Collaborator samples came from the United States, Italy and Spain and covered acute and convalescent phases of COVID-19. The prospective study material was composed of cDNA or gDNA derived from T cells, B-cell-depleted T cells, or PBMCs. The dataset comprised deeply sampled blood TCRbeta repertoires from subjects exposed to, actively infected with, or recovered from COVID-19. The repertoires were released in a freely available public database meant as a resource for research on the immune response to SARS-CoV-2. Samples were obtained from the ongoing ImmuneRACE study (first 160 participants) and from about 1,300 subjects provided by 6 global collaborators. The sample metadata nearly always contained a de-identified subject ID, COVID-19 status, age in years and sex. HLA class I and class II types, where available, came from metadata supplied by the sample provider rather than from assay-based typing. What the research found in general, with its limitations: How much clinical and demographic metadata was included differed by source and by participant, and the metadata was provided uncurated.

Relative to germline, V is 3 bases shorter and J is 1 base shorter, with 12 bases between their ends. The germline V gene (reference sequence) specifies LNHDA as CDR1 and SQIVND as CDR2. The CDR3 spans 15 residues, from the cysteine through the phenylalanine. The sequence is cut down to CDR3 DNA, 45 bases in frame from base 1. The immunoSEQ Assay, a bias-controlled multiplex PCR, was used to amplify TCRbeta CDR3 regions from genomic DNA. The paper's data handling went like this. The number of nucleated cells in each sample was estimated by amplification of reference gene primers within the assay. Sequence reads were collapsed and filtered to measure the absolute abundance of every unique TCRbeta CDR3 rearrangement. For each sample, productive Simpson clonality was calculated as the square root of Simpson's diversity index over productive rearrangements. Imported from immuneACCESS, the table was reduced by TCRdb to in-frame sequences with V and J called. These copies leave out some clones; in studies compared against another copy, an unresolved V gene accounts for under half, and the cause of the remainder is not known. The V and J calls and the clone size are those of that table, but D and trimming were determined from the DNA. Counted in this sample were around 190,000 clones; roughly 80% of them appeared once. Of the sample, about 6.4% is held by the ten largest clones.

Concerning this clone itself: Its antigen is not yet known. No base-level quality is on record; no much larger clone is a single base apart.

Collaborating institutions collected whole blood in K2EDTA tubes following their own protocols. Collaborator samples were shipped for TCRbeta analysis as frozen whole blood, isolated PBMCs, or DNA extracted from either sample type. The chain employs TRBV19 and TRBJ1-1; possibly the D gene is TRBD1, per 5 matching bases. The sample comprised peripheral blood. This TCR was sampled from a human donor in a cohort sampled during active COVID-19. The DNA sequence is as follows: TGTGCCAGTAGTATCGAAGGGGCCGGGAACACTGAAGCTTTCTTT. It specifies CASSIEGAGNTEAFF.